The 13 T cell receptor beta chains below come from one sample, sequenced in a study of T-cell reconstitution after alpha-beta-depleted transplantation in children. Unique molecular identifiers were built into the TCRbeta library. TCRdb called the PCR reads again in MiXCR, with one record for every CDR3 protein. The sample shows 90,000 to 130,000 distinct CDR3 sequences, approximately 10% of them seen only once. Sequenced material: PBMCs from the stem cell graft donor, taken from the stem cell graft. Every receptor here comes from a human donor who donated a stem cell graft to a child with acute lymphoblastic leukemia.

This clonotype was seen repeatedly, ten times or more. This chain uses TRBV5-1 with TRBJ2-2; D unclear. V was trimmed by 1 base and J by 0 bases, leaving 13 bases between them. Germline assignment: CDR1 SGHRS and CDR2 YFSETQ. This CDR3 comprises 17 residues. DNA of the CDR3: TGCGCCAGCAGCTTGCCGTTAGACGGCCCGAACACCGGGGAGCTGTTTTTT. This translates into CASSLPLDGPNTGELFF.

This clonotype was detected ten times or more. The V call is TRBV6-2 or TRBV6-3, the J call TRBJ2-3; 8 nucleotides match TRBD2. The CDR3 runs 16 residues. CDR1 is MNHEY and CDR2 is SVGEGT in the germline V gene. V was clipped by 10 bases and J by 5 bases; unmatched bases: 17. The CDR3 nucleotides read TGTGCCAACACCGGACCTGGCGGGGGGCTGGGAGATACGCAGTATTTT. This gives the protein CANTGPGGGLGDTQYF.

This clonotype appeared many times. The chain has TRBV12-3 or TRBV12-4 and TRBJ1-6; 7 bases map to TRBD1. The junction had 10 bases not matched to a gene; V was cut back by 2 bases and J by 9 bases. CDR3 length: 16 residues. CDR3 residues: CASSLQGGKVGSPLHF. The CDR3 bases are TGTGCCAGCAGTTTACAGGGGGGAAAAGTTGGTTCACCCCTCCACTTT.

This clonotype has at least ten counts. The J gene is TRBJ1-1, the V gene TRBV7-2; D unclear. The germline gives CDR1 SGHTA, CDR2 FQGNSA. Trimming took off 6 bases at V and 5 bases at J, with 16 bases between the two ends. This CDR3 is 14 amino acids long. CDR3 sequence: CASSSRGGRTEAFF. The DNA for the CDR3 is TGTGCCAGCAGTTCCCGAGGAGGGAGGACTGAAGCTTTCTTT.

Many counts were recorded for this clonotype. This sequence joins TRBV6-1 and TRBJ1-5, with a tentative D call TRBD1 (6 bases). The V end lost 6 bases, the J end lost 6 bases, and 15 bases lay between the germline ends. The germline V gene has CDR1 MNHNS and CDR2 SASEGT. The CDR3 loop spans 14 amino acids. CDR3 in DNA: TGTGCCAGCAGGAAAGGGGGGCCGGGTCAGCCCCAGCATTTT. Residues: CASRKGGPGQPQHF.

This clonotype was recorded many times. The chain couples TRBV15 to TRBJ2-3; 9 nucleotides line up with TRBD2. Germline assignment: CDR1 LNHNV and CDR2 YYDKDF (reference sequence). The ends lost 0 bases at V and 0 bases at J; junction bases unmatched: 1. The CDR3 is 16 residues long. The CDR3 nucleotides are TGTGCCACCAGCAGAGAACTAGCGGGTAGCACAGATACGCAGTATTTT. It specifies CATSRELAGSTDTQYF.

This clonotype was counted at least ten times. The chain is built from TRBV7-6 and TRBJ2-1; 13 bases map to TRBD2. The germline V gene has CDR1 SGHVS and CDR2 FNYEAQ. Unmatched junction bases numbered 12, after V lost 5 bases and J lost 8 bases. The CDR3 has 17 residues. The CDR3 coding sequence is TGTGCCAGCAGCGAGACAGGGGGACTAGCGGGACGGGATGAGCAGTTCTTC. This encodes CASSETGGLAGRDEQFF.

This clonotype was seen a few times. The genes are TRBV7-6 and TRBJ1-5; D uncertain. V lost 5 bases and J lost 1, with 24 bases in between. Germline values: CDR1 SGHVS, CDR2 FNYEAQ. The CDR3 extends over 19 amino acids. The CDR3 here is CASSPSPHYSSKSNQPQHF. CDR3 DNA sequence: TGTGCCAGCAGCCCGTCCCCCCACTACAGCTCTAAGAGCAATCAGCCCCAGCATTTT.

This clonotype has a count of ten or more. J is TRBJ1-3 and V is TRBV5-1; 7 bases map to TRBD1. Germline V lookup: CDR1 SGHRS, CDR2 YFSETQ. With V trimmed by 0 bases and J by 4 bases, 13 bases remained unmatched. CDR3 length equals 18 residues. CDR3 in DNA: TGCGCCAGCAGCTTGGGAGATCGAGACAGGGCCGGCGGAAACACCATATATTTT. It translates to CASSLGDRDRAGGNTIYF.

At least ten counts were recorded for this clonotype. The chain has TRBV5-6 and TRBJ2-3, with D unresolved. Germline V gene sequence: CDR1 SGHDT, CDR2 YYEEEE. The ends were cut back, 2 bases at V and 2 bases at J, with 6 bases in the middle. The CDR3 has 13 amino acids. The CDR3 is CASSLQFTDTQYF. CDR3 bases: TGTGCCAGCAGCTTACAGTTCACAGATACGCAGTATTTT.

This clonotype was picked up many times. The CDR3 spells CASSVPGAEETQYF. CDR3 sequence (DNA): TGTGCCAGCAGTGTACCAGGGGCGGAAGAGACCCAGTACTTC. The chain is built from TRBV25-1 and TRBJ2-5; D might be TRBD1 (6 bases). The CDR3 contains 14 residues. CDR1 is MGHDK, CDR2 SYGVNS, per germline. V gave up 4 bases and J gave up 3 bases, with 12 bases separating them. The full variable domain, its missing parts supplied by reference TRBV25-1 and TRBJ2-5, is EADIYQTPRYLVIGTGKKITLECSQTMGHDKMYWYQQDPGMELHLIHYSYGVNSTEKGDLSSESTVSRIRTEHFPLTLESARPSHTSQYLCASSVPGAEETQYFGPGTRLLVL.

This clonotype was detected ten times or more. The gene calls are TRBV5-4 and TRBJ2-3; TRBD2 is a possible D gene (5 bases). Germline CDR1 and CDR2: SGHNT and YYREEE (reference sequence). The CDR3 has 14 amino acids. Trimming shortened V by 8 bases and J by 0 bases, and 13 bases separated the two germline ends. The CDR3 nucleotides read TGTGCCAGTGCCGGTGGACTGAGCACAGATACGCAGTATTTT. It codes for CASAGGLSTDTQYF.

This clonotype has a count of ten or more. V usage is TRBV6-5 and J usage is TRBJ2-3; tentative D call: TRBD2 (7 bases). The germline gives CDR1 MNHEY, CDR2 SVGAGI. The CDR3 has 13 amino acids. V was cut by 6 bases and J by 5 bases, with 12 bases left in between. DNA for the CDR3: TGTGCCAGCAGGAGGGGGGGAGGAGATACGCAGTATTTT. Protein product: CASRRGGGDTQYF.